This is a list of T cell receptor beta chains from one sample in a study of blood T cells in healthy people across ages. TCRdb recomputed calls from the 5' RACE reads with MiXCR, one row per CDR3 protein. The sample has about 1.7 million distinct CDR3 sequences, roughly 30% seen once. The sample taken for sequencing was blood. The source is a woman aged 25 to 45 in good health. Both conserved end residues are part of each CDR3. The order of the fields is clone size, D gene, V gene, J gene, CDR3 DNA, CDR3 protein. The D gene is left open where the match is weak. Not every row has a clone size; where given, it reads once, few, many or a size class.

>.|TRBD2|TRBV4-2|TRBJ2-2
TGTGCCAGCAGCCAAGAACTAGCGGGTAATAGGGCCGGGGAGCTGTTTTTT
CASSQELAGNRAGELFF
>few|.|TRBV11-2|TRBJ2-5
TGTGCCAGCAGCCCGGGACAAGAGAGAACCCAGTACTTC
CASSPGQERTQYF
>many|TRBD2|TRBV4-3|TRBJ2-1
TGCGCCAGCAGCCAAGAATGGGGCGGGAGTTCCTACAATGAGCAGTTCTTC
CASSQEWGGSSYNEQFF
>.|TRBD2|TRBV12-3/TRBV12-4|TRBJ2-7
TGTGCCAGCAGTTCCGACGGGACTAGCGGGAGCGACGCCTACGAGCAGTACTTC
CASSSDGTSGSDAYEQYF
>few|.|TRBV4-3|TRBJ2-7
TGCGCCAGCAGCCAAGATGACCGGGGCAGGGGCTACGAGCAGTACTTC
CASSQDDRGRGYEQYF
>.|.|TRBV20-1|TRBJ1-6
TGCAGTGCTAGAGATACGGGGTTGAATTCACCCCTCCACTTT
CSARDTGLNSPLHF
>few|.|TRBV20-1|TRBJ2-1
TGCAGTGCTCATTCCCCCCAGGGTAGCTACAATGAGCAGTTCTTC
CSAHSPQGSYNEQFF
>few|.|TRBV28|TRBJ1-2
TGTGCCAGCAGGGAGGTTAACTATGGCTACACCTTC
CASREVNYGYTF
>few|TRBD2|TRBV7-3|TRBJ2-1
TGTGCCAGCAGCCAACCAGGGGGGAGCGGGGGGAAGAATGAGCAGTTCTTC
CASSQPGGSGGKNEQFF
>.|TRBD1|TRBV5-6|TRBJ2-7
TGTGCCAGCAGCCGAGTGGGACAGGGTATTTCTTACGAGCAGTACTTC
CASSRVGQGISYEQYF
>once|.|TRBV10-3|TRBJ1-6
TGTGCCATCAGTGAATCTTCGGGAGGGCCCCTCCACTTT
CAISESSGGPLHF
>.|TRBD1|TRBV6-5|TRBJ1-4
TGTGCCAGCAGTTACCTTCGGACAGGGGATGAAAAACTGTTTTTT
CASSYLRTGDEKLFF
>.|.|TRBV3-1|TRBJ2-7
TGTGCCAGCAGCCAAGTGGGCTCCAGGACAGAGGGCTACGAGCAGTACTTC
CASSQVGSRTEGYEQYF
>.|.|TRBV2|TRBJ2-7
TGTGCCAGCAGTGGGACAGTAAACTACGAGCAGTACTTC
CASSGTVNYEQYF
>many|TRBD1|TRBV10-3|TRBJ2-6
TGTGCCATCAGTGAGTCCGACAGGGGGACCAACGTCCTGACTTTC
CAISESDRGTNVLTF
>.|TRBD2|TRBV15|TRBJ2-7
TGTGCCACCAGCGGGTCGACTAGCGGGAGATTTCCCTACGAGCAGTACTTC
CATSGSTSGRFPYEQYF
>.|.|TRBV2|TRBJ2-6
TGTGCCAGCAGTGAACGGACGACTGGGGCCAACGTCCTGACTTTC
CASSERTTGANVLTF
>.|TRBD2|TRBV24-1|TRBJ2-1
TGTGCCACTGGATCGGCTAGCGGGGGTAATGAGCAGTTCTTC
CATGSASGGNEQFF
>.|TRBD1|TRBV7-2|TRBJ2-7
TGTGCCAGCAGATTCGACAGGGGGCTTTACAATGAGCAGTACTTC
CASRFDRGLYNEQYF
>.|TRBD1|TRBV28|TRBJ2-7
TGTGCCAGCTGGGGACAGGGGGTTGGCGAGCAGTACTTC
CASWGQGVGEQYF